The table lists the clone carrying this TCR beta chain with a few counts. 60 Vbeta and 13 Jbeta primers were used in PCR. Some clones are missing from TCRdb's copy, which holds only in-frame ones; the method was immunoSEQ multiplex PCR. This table has about 150,000 clones, around 63% appearing once. This specimen belongs to a study of cytomegalovirus exposure and HLA in healthy donors. Trimming removed 0 bases from V and 7 bases from J, with 10 bases in between. Germline V CDR1 and CDR2: SGHRS, YFSETQ. The CDR3 runs 14 residues. Sequenced: PBMCs. The V gene is TRBV5-1, the J gene TRBJ1-4; D possibly corresponds to TRBD1 (6 bases). The TCR was taken from a human donor in good health. CDR3 nucleotide sequence: TGCGCCAGCAGCTTGGAGGGGGGGAGTGAAAAACTGTTTTTT. This gives the protein CASSLEGGSEKLFF.